These 5 T cell receptor beta chains share one sample of origin, sequenced in a study of beta chain features in type 1 diabetes. Overall study findings and caveats: Across all four CD4+ subsets, people with type 1 diabetes showed modestly shorter TCRB CDR3s.

The investigators reverse transcribed all of the isolated RNA, so they sequenced expressed TCRB transcripts. Some clones are missing from TCRdb's copy, which holds only in-frame ones; the method was immunoSEQ multiplex PCR. The data hold 240,000 or so clones, with approximately 15% observed a single time. Antigens of these TCRs are unknown. The sample consisted of naive CD4+ T cells from blood. These receptors all stem from a young man with type 1 diabetes.

The chain couples TRBV5-1 to TRBJ2-7, with 9 bases lining up with TRBD2. V shed 1 base and J 5 bases; nucleotides not matched to a gene: 7. Germline V lookup: CDR1 SGHRS, CDR2 YFSETQ. The CDR3 length is 15 residues. Here the CDR3 DNA reads TGCGCCAGCAGCTTGCTGGCTAGCGGGACCCACGAGCAGTACTTC. Its translation is CASSLLASGTHEQYF.

The chain recombines TRBV11-3 with TRBJ2-5; 12 bases match TRBD2. Germline loops: CDR1 SGHNT, CDR2 YENEEA. Trimming cost V 5 bases and J 0 bases; bases outside gene matches: 7. The CDR3 runs to 17 residues. The CDR3 DNA reads TGTGCCAGCAGCCCCGGGCGGACTAGCGGGAACCAAGAGACCCAGTACTTC. Its translation: CASSPGRTSGNQETQYF.

The V gene is TRBV30, the J gene TRBJ2-1; no clear D. The CDR3 totals 16 residues. The germline V gene has CDR1 GTSNPN and CDR2 SVGIG (reference sequence). Trimming removed 0 bases at V and 0 bases at J, with 12 bases between. The CDR3 loop reads CAWSVSSISSYNEQFF. The DNA of the CDR3 is TGTGCCTGGAGTGTAAGCTCCATAAGCTCCTACAATGAGCAGTTCTTC.

V gene TRBV7-9 combines with J gene TRBJ2-7; 7 nucleotides align to TRBD1. There are 15 residues in the CDR3. J gave up 2 bases and V 1 base, and 5 bases lay outside the gene matches. From germline, CDR1 is SEHNR and CDR2 FQNEAQ (reference sequence). The CDR3 sequence: CASSLEGARAYEQYF. For the CDR3, the DNA is TGTGCCAGCAGCTTAGAGGGGGCCAGAGCCTACGAGCAGTACTTC.

This clone has more than one count but fewer than ten. The chain is built from TRBV11-3 and TRBJ2-5, with D possibly TRBD2 on 5 matching bases. V lost 4 bases and J lost 5, with 11 bases in between. This CDR3 contains 13 residues. Germline CDR1 is SGHNT and CDR2 is YENEEA. The CDR3 loop reads CASSSGPGETQYF. CDR3 DNA: TGTGCCAGCAGCTCCGGCCCGGGGGAGACCCAGTACTTC.